This is a list of T cell receptor beta chains from one sample in a study of beta chain features in type 1 diabetes. Here immunoSEQ multiplex PCR was the method, and the copy in TCRdb shows in-frame clones only, minus some. Among approximately 280,000 clones, over 14% were seen once, and the ten largest hold less than 0.02%. The specimen was naive CD4+ T cells from blood. These receptors were obtained from a young man with type 1 diabetes. The conserved cysteine and the conserved F or W are not part of the CDR3 here. Fields, in order: V gene, D gene, J gene, CDR3 protein. A D gene is named only where the DNA matches it firmly.

TRBV7-2	NA	TRBJ2-1	ASRPPTQGPWPYNEQF
TRBV30	NA	TRBJ2-3	AWEQGGTDTQY
TRBV28	TRBD1	TRBJ2-7	ASIRYGTVSYEQY
TRBV7-2	TRBD2	TRBJ2-1	ASTRYGTSGSNEQF
TRBV30	NA	TRBJ2-7	AWSPNGGSTYEQY
TRBV29-1	NA	TRBJ1-1	SVETGTNTEAF
TRBV30	NA	TRBJ2-3	AWSILADTQY
TRBV27	TRBD1	TRBJ1-2	ASAINTTGGYNYGYT
TRBV14	NA	TRBJ2-7	ASSHPGVKRDSYEQY
TRBV5-1	NA	TRBJ2-3	ASSEIPTLGQY
TRBV27	TRBD1	TRBJ2-5	ASSSHRGRETQY
TRBV7-9	NA	TRBJ1-3	ASSLRSSGNTIY
TRBV6-6	NA	TRBJ2-5	ASSWIAGETQY
TRBV4-3	TRBD1	TRBJ1-5	ASSQDGTANQPQH
TRBV6-6	NA	TRBJ1-5	ASSYGQGPNQPQH
TRBV5-1	NA	TRBJ2-5	ASSSQGYQETQY
TRBV6-6	TRBD1	TRBJ2-5	ASSFTGGQY
TRBV20-1	NA	TRBJ2-7	SAQPRNEQY
TRBV28	NA	TRBJ2-4	ASSLRGSLQNIQY
TRBV5-1	NA	TRBJ2-1	ASSADLSGSYNEQF
TRBV5-1	NA	TRBJ2-5	ASSLGGGETQY
TRBV5-1	NA	TRBJ2-7	ASSSAGGREQY
TRBV11-2	NA	TRBJ2-4	ASSLTKDSAKNIQY
TRBV5-6	NA	TRBJ1-2	ASSLDRSGYGYT
TRBV7-9	NA	TRBJ2-3	ASSPGQSSTDTQY
TRBV30	NA	TRBJ2-7	AWSVGEQY
TRBV15	TRBD1	TRBJ2-7	ATSRASIPGQGTYEQY
TRBV7-9	NA	TRBJ2-7	ASSLTAGGGLEQY
TRBV12-5	NA	TRBJ2-3	ASGFRADTQY
TRBV27	NA	TRBJ2-3	ASSFSTGYTQY
TRBV27	TRBD1	TRBJ2-7	ASSDRVGEQY
TRBV27	TRBD1	TRBJ2-7	ASSTPGQGSYEQY
TRBV30	NA	TRBJ2-1	ARGRSDKF
TRBV30	TRBD2	TRBJ2-5	AWSFLAGAQETQY
TRBV30	NA	TRBJ1-1	AWSEGLTKAF
TRBV30	TRBD2	TRBJ2-3	AWSVRPGGGLAQY
TRBV27	NA	TRBJ1-2	ASSLRRQGYGYT
TRBV4-1	NA	TRBJ2-3	ASSLSLAPGTATDTQY
TRBV18	NA	TRBJ2-1	ASSPLDYNEQF
TRBV6-6	TRBD2	TRBJ2-7	ASSLNAGGNEQY
TRBV5-4	TRBD2	TRBJ2-7	ASSLKGLAGNEQY
TRBV6-5	NA	TRBJ2-7	ASSYSRGFSYEQY
TRBV28	TRBD1	TRBJ1-2	ASSLRDRGRGYT
TRBV9	NA	TRBJ1-6	ASSVSESPLH
TRBV2	NA	TRBJ2-3	ASNRLGHTDTQY
TRBV9	NA	TRBJ1-4	ASSVGIGGDEKLF
TRBV27	TRBD2	TRBJ2-1	ASSSWTSGSSYNEQF
TRBV30	TRBD2	TRBJ2-7	AWSAGGSNYEQY